Presented here are 26 T cell receptor beta chains from one specimen sequenced in a study of T-cell reconstitution after alpha-beta-depleted transplantation in children. Preparation of the TCRbeta library involved a method that used unique molecular identifiers. MiXCR, run by TCRdb on the PCR reads, gives a single entry per CDR3 protein. This repertoire shows approximately 200,000 distinct CDR3 sequences, roughly 15% found once; its top ten account for around 13%. Material: PBMCs from the stem cell graft donor, obtained from the stem cell graft. These receptors all stem from a human donor who donated a stem cell graft to a child with acute lymphoblastic leukemia.

This clonotype was observed at least ten times. This chain joins TRBV5-1 and TRBJ1-1; 7 bases map to TRBD1. Germline V gives CDR1 SGHRS, CDR2 YFSETQ. After removal of 0 bases from V and 3 bases from J, the junction contained 11 bases not matched to a gene. The length of the CDR3 is 17 residues. The CDR3 sequence is CASSLEGQGVGDTEAFF. The CDR3, as DNA: TGCGCCAGCAGCTTGGAGGGGCAGGGGGTTGGGGACACTGAAGCTTTCTTT.

This clonotype was counted at least ten times. The chain recombines TRBV7-9 with TRBJ1-1; D is unclear. Per the germline V gene, CDR1 is SEHNR and CDR2 is FQNEAQ (reference sequence). CDR3 length: 15 residues. V lost 4 bases, J lost 0 bases, and 12 bases lay in between. CDR3 in amino acids: CASSSSGELNTEAFF. The DNA of the CDR3 is TGTGCCAGCAGCTCTTCAGGAGAATTGAACACTGAAGCTTTCTTT.

This clonotype was seen just once. A read error may be the cause here, since a much bigger clone is one base away. V gene TRBV7-9 combines with J gene TRBJ1-2; D is possibly TRBD1 (5 bases). Germline V gives CDR1 SEHNR, CDR2 FQNEAQ (reference sequence). Trimming cost V 3 bases and J 3 bases, with 14 bases left between them. The CDR3 covers 15 residues. The CDR3 nucleotides read TGTGCCAGCAGCTTTTCCCAGGGACCCTACTATGGCTACACCTTC. This gives the protein CASSFSQGPYYGYTF.

The sample holds many counts of this clonotype. The chain has TRBV19 and TRBJ2-3; D call uncertain. Trimming left V 6 bases short and J 1 base short, with 14 bases between. CDR1 and CDR2 (germline): LNHDA, SQIVND (reference sequence). This CDR3 contains 15 residues. The CDR3 DNA reads as TGTGCCAGTAGACGCGACGGCCGGGGCACAGATACGCAGTATTTT. Encoded protein: CASRRDGRGTDTQYF.

This clonotype was picked up many times. The rearrangement uses TRBV18 and TRBJ2-5; D unresolved. The CDR3 length is 13 residues. CDR1 is KGHSH and CDR2 is LQKENI in the germline V gene. Trimming cost V 3 bases and J 4 bases, with 9 bases left between them. The CDR3 DNA reads as TGTGCCAGCTCACCGGGTATTCGAGAGACCCAGTACTTC. Protein: CASSPGIRETQYF.

This clonotype was counted ten times or more. The chain is built from TRBV5-4 and TRBJ2-2; 11 bases align to TRBD2. J was trimmed by 5 bases and V by 4 bases; bases with no gene match: 4. CDR3 length: 15 residues. CDR1 is SGHNT and CDR2 is YYREEE in the germline V gene (reference sequence). CDR3 bases: TGTGCCAGCAGCCTGGGGACTAGCGGAACCGGGGAGCTGTTTTTT. This translates into CASSLGTSGTGELFF.

This rearrangement joins TRBV20-1 to TRBJ1-5; D call uncertain. V dropped 4 bases and J dropped 5 bases, with 9 bases sitting between them. Germline V gives CDR1 DFQATT, CDR2 SNEGSKA (reference sequence). The CDR3 is 12 amino acids. The CDR3 DNA reads as TGCAGTGCTACAGAAAGCGATCAGCCCCAGCATTTT. This translates into CSATESDQPQHF.

This clonotype was detected many times. CDR3 sequence (DNA): TGTGCCAGCAGCTTGCGGGCCAGGGCCAACCTCGACGAGCAGTACTTC. Protein product: CASSLRARANLDEQYF. The chain is built from TRBV5-5 and TRBJ2-7; TRBD1 might be the D (5 bases). Trimming left V 1 base short and J 5 bases short, with 19 bases between. CDR1 is SGHKS and CDR2 is YYEKEE in the germline V gene (reference sequence). This CDR3 is built from 16 residues.

This chain links TRBV21-1 with TRBJ2-1; TRBD1 is taken as the D call from the table, unchecked against the DNA. TRBV21-1 is reported as a pseudogene. The CDR3 runs 14 residues. CDR3 protein: CASSKEDRDNEQFF. In nucleotides, the CDR3 is TGTGCCAGCAGCAAAGAAGACAGGGACAATGAGCAGTTCTTC.

This clonotype was seen ten or more times. The rearrangement joins TRBV5-1 to TRBJ2-3; 7 nucleotides align to TRBD2. CDR3 size: 14 residues. V was pared by 7 bases and J by 2 bases, with 7 bases of the junction left unmatched. CDR1 is SGHRS, CDR2 YFSETQ, per germline. CDR3: CASGSSGPTDTQYF. CDR3 in DNA: TGCGCCAGCGGATCTAGCGGACCCACAGATACGCAGTATTTT.

The CDR3 DNA sequence: TGTGCCTGGACAGGCCGATTCGTAGAGACCCAGTACTTC. It codes for CAWTGRFVETQYF. This chain uses TRBV30 with TRBJ2-5; D not resolved. CDR3 length: 13 amino acids. Trimming removed 4 bases from V and 4 bases from J, with 13 bases in between. In germline, CDR1 is GTSNPN, CDR2 SVGIG (reference sequence).

This clonotype came up many times. The chain recombines TRBV7-9 with TRBJ2-7; possibly TRBD1 or TRBD2 for D (5 bases each). Trimming removed 5 bases at V and 2 bases at J, with 10 bases between. The CDR3 extends over 13 amino acids. Germline V gives CDR1 SEHNR, CDR2 FQNEAQ (reference sequence). CDR3 sequence: CASSPGSTYEQYF. In nucleotides, the CDR3 is TGTGCCAGCAGCCCAGGGAGTACCTACGAGCAGTACTTC.

This clonotype has a count of ten or more. This CDR3 is CASSNRGHNEQFF. CDR3 nucleotide sequence: TGTGCCAGCAGCAACAGGGGGCACAATGAGCAGTTCTTC. The rearrangement joins TRBV6-6 to TRBJ2-1; the match to TRBD1 covers 9 bases. The CDR3 is made up of 13 amino acids. Germline V gives CDR1 MNHNY, CDR2 SVGAGI (reference sequence). V lost 6 bases, J lost 5 bases, and 2 bases stayed unmatched.

The V call is TRBV4-2, the J call TRBJ2-7; 12 nucleotides line up with TRBD2. The CDR3 loop spans 16 amino acids. The germline V gene has CDR1 LGHNA and CDR2 YNFKEQ. V was clipped by 3 bases and J by 3 bases; unmatched bases: 6. The CDR3 loop is CASSQGLAGEVYEQYF. In DNA form, the CDR3 reads TGTGCCAGCAGCCAGGGACTAGCGGGTGAGGTCTACGAGCAGTACTTC.

This clonotype was recorded many times. The CDR3 sequence is CASSATQDGTGELFF. As DNA, the CDR3 is TGTGCCAGCAGTGCAACCCAGGATGGCACCGGGGAGCTGTTTTTT. This chain uses TRBV6-1 with TRBJ2-2; D uncertain. Trimming took off 4 bases at V and 4 bases at J, with 13 bases between the two ends. CDR3 length: 15 amino acids. The germline gives CDR1 MNHNS, CDR2 SASEGT.

This CDR3 reads CASSPTRQGQAFF. For the CDR3, the DNA is TGTGCCAGCAGTCCCACCAGACAGGGTCAAGCTTTCTTT. The chain recombines TRBV27 with TRBJ1-1, with TRBD1 matching over 7 bases. Germline V CDR1 and CDR2: MNHEY, SMNVEV (reference sequence). The junction had 9 bases not matched to a gene; V was cut back by 5 bases and J by 9 bases. CDR3 length: 13 amino acids.

The V gene is TRBV12-3 or TRBV12-4, the J gene TRBJ1-2; TRBD1 agrees at 8 bases. The CDR3 contains 15 residues. With V trimmed by 2 bases and J by 7 bases, 9 bases remained unmatched. Here the CDR3 DNA reads TGTGCCAGCAGTTTAACCGGGACAGGCCCGATTGGCTACACCTTC. The encoded protein is CASSLTGTGPIGYTF.

This rearrangement joins TRBV20-1 to TRBJ1-5, with TRBD1 matching 8 bases. This CDR3 has 13 residues. V dropped 4 bases and J dropped 6; count of bases not matched to a gene: 5. The germline CDR1 and CDR2 sequences are DFQATT and SNEGSKA (reference sequence). The CDR3: CSAIADRGQPQHF. DNA of the CDR3: TGCAGTGCTATAGCCGACAGGGGTCAGCCCCAGCATTTT.

The rearrangement links TRBV12-3 or TRBV12-4 to TRBJ2-1; possibly TRBD1 for D (5 bases). The CDR3 consists of 15 residues. V lost 7 bases and J 5 bases, leaving 18 bases between the germline ends. CDR3 bases: TGTGCCAGCATCGAAAGGGGCAGGGTTGACAATGAGCAGTTCTTC. Translating it yields CASIERGRVDNEQFF.

This clonotype was picked up many times. The V call is TRBV5-1, the J call TRBJ2-1; no definite D call. Germline V gives CDR1 SGHRS, CDR2 YFSETQ. Trimming cost V 0 bases and J 5 bases, with 6 bases left between them. The CDR3 extends over 13 amino acids. In DNA, the CDR3 is TGCGCCAGCAGCTTGGCATCGCACAATGAGCAGTTCTTC. The encoded protein is CASSLASHNEQFF.

This clonotype was found many times. The rearrangement links TRBV6-1 to TRBJ1-1; 10 nucleotides match TRBD1. J lost 6 bases, V lost 8 bases, and 9 bases had no gene match. Germline values: CDR1 MNHNS, CDR2 SASEGT. CDR3 length: 14 amino acids. The CDR3 nucleotides are TGTGCCAGCGGCCAAAGGACAGGGGGTTCTGAAGCTTTCTTT. It translates to CASGQRTGGSEAFF.

This clonotype was seen at least ten times. The gene calls are TRBV7-2 and TRBJ2-1; D unresolved. The CDR3 spans 8 residues. Trimming stripped 5 bases from V and 16 bases from J, with 6 bases between. Per germline, CDR1 SGHTA and CDR2 FQGNSA. CDR3 protein: CASSPLFF. The CDR3 bases are TGTGCCAGCAGCCCCCTATTCTTC.

The rearrangement uses TRBV11-3 and TRBJ2-7; 7 bases line up with TRBD2. Germline CDR1 reads SGHNT; CDR2 reads YENEEA. Trimming took 0 bases from V and 5 from J; bases not matched to a gene: 1. The CDR3 extends over 13 amino acids. The CDR3 loop reads CASSLDLADEQYF. The DNA of the CDR3 is TGTGCCAGCAGCTTAGATCTAGCGGACGAGCAGTACTTC.

This clonotype has ten or more counts. V is TRBV5-1 and J is TRBJ2-3; D ambiguous. Germline V gene data show CDR1 as SGHRS and CDR2 as YFSETQ. Trimming shortened V by 5 bases and J by 3 bases, and 10 bases separated the two germline ends. CDR3 length: 13 amino acids. CDR3 residues: CASSSEITDTQYF. The CDR3 DNA follows: TGCGCCAGCAGTTCGGAAATAACAGATACGCAGTATTTT. Drawing the rest from reference TRBV5-1 and TRBJ2-3, the complete variable domain is KAGVTQTPRYLIKTRGQQVTLSCSPISGHRSVSWYQQTPGQGLQFLFEYFSETQRNKGNFPGRFSGRQFSNSRSEMNVSTLELGDSALYLCASSSEITDTQYFGPGTRLTVL.

This clonotype was detected many times. This chain joins TRBV7-9 and TRBJ2-1, with a possible D match to TRBD2 (5 bases). The germline V and J ends were trimmed by 6 bases and 6 bases, with 9 bases remaining between them. This CDR3 region has 12 residues. Germline-derived CDR1 and CDR2 are SEHNR and FQNEAQ (reference sequence). CDR3 region: CASSSEGNEQFF. CDR3 DNA: TGTGCCAGCAGTTCCGAGGGCAATGAGCAGTTCTTC. The entire variable domain, with the rest obtained from reference TRBV7-9 and TRBJ2-1, is as follows: DTGVSQNPRHKITKRGQNVTFRCDPISEHNRLYWYRQTLGQGPEFLTYFQNEAQLEKSRLLSDRFSAERPKGSFSTLEIQRTEQGDSAMYLCASSSEGNEQFFGPGTRLTVL.

This clonotype was seen repeatedly, ten times or more. The chain has TRBV30 and TRBJ2-2; unclear D gene. This CDR3 is built from 10 residues. In germline, CDR1 is GTSNPN, CDR2 SVGIG (reference sequence). Trimming cost V 3 bases and J 6 bases, with 2 bases left between them. Written as DNA, the CDR3 is TGTGCCTGGAGCGCCGGGGAGCTGTTTTTT. This codes for CAWSAGELFF. Full variable domain (remainder filled in from reference TRBV30 and TRBJ2-2): SQTIHQWPATLVQPVGSPLSLECTVEGTSNPNLYWYRQAAGRGLQLLFYSVGIGQISSEVPQNLSASRPQDRQFILSSKKLLLSDSGFYLCAWSAGELFFGEGSRLTVL.